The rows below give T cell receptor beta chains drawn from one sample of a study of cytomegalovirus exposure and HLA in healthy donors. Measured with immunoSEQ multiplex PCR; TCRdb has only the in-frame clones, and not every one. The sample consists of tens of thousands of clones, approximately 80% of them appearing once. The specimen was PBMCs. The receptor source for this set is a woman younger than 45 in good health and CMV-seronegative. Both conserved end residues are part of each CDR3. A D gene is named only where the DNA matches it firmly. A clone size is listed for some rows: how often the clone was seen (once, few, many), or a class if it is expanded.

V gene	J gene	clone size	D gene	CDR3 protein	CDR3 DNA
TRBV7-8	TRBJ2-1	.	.	CASSLGTRDNEQFF	TGTGCCAGCAGCTTAGGTACCCGGGACAATGAGCAGTTCTTC
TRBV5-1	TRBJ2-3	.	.	CASSPFEYGSTDTQYF	TGCGCCAGCAGCCCATTTGAGTACGGGAGCACAGATACGCAGTATTTT
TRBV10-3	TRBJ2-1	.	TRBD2	CAISETGTSGYNEQFF	TGTGCCATCAGTGAGACCGGGACTAGCGGATACAATGAGCAGTTCTTC
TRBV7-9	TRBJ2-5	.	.	CASSFLSGSLGGETQYF	TGTGCCAGCAGCTTCCTCAGCGGGTCCTTAGGTGGGGAGACCCAGTACTTC
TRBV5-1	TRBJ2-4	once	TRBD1	CASSPLQQGNIQYF	TGCGCCAGCAGCCCTCTGCAACAGGGGAACATTCAGTACTTC
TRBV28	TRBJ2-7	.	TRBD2	CASSFNRAGEAEQYF	TGTGCCAGCAGTTTCAATCGGGCGGGAGAGGCCGAGCAGTACTTC
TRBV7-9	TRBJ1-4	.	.	CASSFDKTNEKLFF	TGTGCCAGCAGCTTCGACAAGACTAATGAAAAACTGTTTTTT
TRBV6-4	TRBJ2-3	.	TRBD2	CASSQSSGSTDTQYF	TGTGCCAGCAGTCAGTCTAGCGGTAGCACAGATACGCAGTATTTT
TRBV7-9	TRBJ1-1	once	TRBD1	CASSGTGGRNTEAFF	TGTGCCAGCAGCGGGACAGGGGGCCGGAACACTGAAGCTTTCTTT
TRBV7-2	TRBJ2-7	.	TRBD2	CASSLVAGLTGEQYF	TGTGCCAGCAGCTTAGTAGCGGGGCTCACGGGCGAGCAGTACTTC
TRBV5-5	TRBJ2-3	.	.	CASSLAGSPDTQYF	TGTGCCAGCAGCTTGGCCGGGAGCCCAGATACGCAGTATTTT
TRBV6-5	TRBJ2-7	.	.	CASSYSGLQIYEQYF	TGTGCCAGCAGTTACTCGGGACTCCAGATTTACGAGCAGTACTTC
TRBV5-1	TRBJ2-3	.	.	CASSPGASTDTQYF	TGCGCCAGCAGCCCAGGGGCTAGCACAGATACGCAGTATTTT
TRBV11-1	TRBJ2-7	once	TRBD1	CASSPRDRGYEQYF	TGTGCCAGCAGCCCTCGGGACAGGGGTTACGAGCAGTACTTC
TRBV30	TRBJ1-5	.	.	CAWSDLTADQPQHF	TGTGCCTGGAGTGATTTGACAGCCGATCAGCCCCAGCATTTT
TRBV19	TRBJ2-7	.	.	CASSFGSAYEQYF	TGTGCCAGTAGTTTCGGGAGCGCCTACGAGCAGTACTTC
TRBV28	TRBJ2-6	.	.	CASSLWGQEFSGANVLTF	TGTGCCAGCAGTTTATGGGGACAAGAATTCTCTGGGGCCAACGTCCTGACTTTC
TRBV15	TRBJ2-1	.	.	CATRGGRDYNEQFF	TGTGCCACCCGGGGAGGCCGGGATTACAATGAGCAGTTCTTC
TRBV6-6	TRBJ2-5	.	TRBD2	CASSPSTSGRGTQYF	TGTGCCAGCAGTCCTTCGACTAGCGGGAGAGGGACCCAGTACTTC
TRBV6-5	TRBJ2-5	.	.	CASSYSAGQETQYF	TGTGCCAGCAGTTACTCAGCCGGCCAAGAGACCCAGTACTTC
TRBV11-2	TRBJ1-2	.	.	CASSLRGTNFYGYTF	TGTGCCAGCAGCTTGCGGGGCACTAACTTCTATGGCTACACCTTC
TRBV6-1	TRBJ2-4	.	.	CASSRTDGNIQYF	TGTGCCAGCAGCCGGACAGACGGCAACATTCAGTACTTC
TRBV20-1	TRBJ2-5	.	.	CSARFQETQYF	TGCAGTGCCCGTTTCCAAGAGACCCAGTACTTC
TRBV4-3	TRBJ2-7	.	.	CASRQGDEQYF	TGCGCCAGCAGACAGGGCGACGAGCAGTACTTC
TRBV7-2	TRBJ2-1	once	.	CASSFSPGDNEQFF	TGTGCCAGCAGCTTCTCTCCCGGGGATAATGAGCAGTTCTTC
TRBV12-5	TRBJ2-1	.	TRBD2	CASGPGLAGEGLYNEQFF	TGTGCTAGTGGTCCTGGACTAGCGGGAGAAGGTTTGTACAATGAGCAGTTCTTC
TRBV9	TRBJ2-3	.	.	CASSVAMRQVRGIDTQYF	TGTGCCAGCAGCGTAGCTATGAGGCAGGTTCGCGGGATAGATACGCAGTATTTT
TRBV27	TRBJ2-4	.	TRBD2	CASSLGTSGAVKNIQYF	TGTGCCAGCAGTCTGGGGACTAGCGGGGCCGTAAAAAACATTCAGTACTTC
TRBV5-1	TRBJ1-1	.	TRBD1	CASSDRAAGGTEAFF	TGCGCCAGCAGCGACAGGGCAGCTGGGGGGACTGAAGCTTTCTTT
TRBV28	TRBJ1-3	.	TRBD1	CASMGQLSGNTIYF	TGTGCCAGCATGGGACAGCTCTCTGGAAACACCATATATTTT
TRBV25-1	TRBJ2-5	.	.	CASRSQGPSKTQYF	TGTGCCAGCAGATCTCAGGGTCCGTCAAAGACCCAGTACTTC
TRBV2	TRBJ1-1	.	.	CASSGGGNTEAFF	TGTGCCAGCAGTGGGGGCGGGAACACTGAAGCTTTCTTT
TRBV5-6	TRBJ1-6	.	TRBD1	CASSWDRGHSPLHF	TGTGCCAGCAGCTGGGACAGGGGGCATTCACCCCTCCACTTT
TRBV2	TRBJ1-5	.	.	CASSGARSNQPQHF	TGTGCCAGCAGTGGGGCCCGTTCCAATCAGCCCCAGCATTTT
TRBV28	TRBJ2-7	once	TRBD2	CASSFRGAYEQYF	TGTGCCAGCAGTTTCCGGGGGGCCTACGAGCAGTACTTC
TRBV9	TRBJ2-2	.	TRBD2	CASSVGDLAGVRTGELFF	TGTGCCAGCAGCGTAGGGGATCTAGCGGGAGTTAGGACCGGGGAGCTGTTTTTT
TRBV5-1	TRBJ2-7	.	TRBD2	CASSLERLGLAGYEQYF	TGCGCCAGCAGCTTGGAGAGGCTTGGCCTAGCGGGGTACGAGCAGTACTTC
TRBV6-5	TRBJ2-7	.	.	CASSYSGTGQSYEQYF	TGTGCCAGCAGTTACAGCGGGACAGGCCAATCCTACGAGCAGTACTTC
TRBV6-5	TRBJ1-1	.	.	CASSTGQHTEAFF	TGTGCCAGCAGTACCGGACAGCACACTGAAGCTTTCTTT
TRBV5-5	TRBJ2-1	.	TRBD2	CASSLTSGPYNEQFF	TGTGCCAGCAGCTTAACTAGCGGTCCCTACAATGAGCAGTTCTTC
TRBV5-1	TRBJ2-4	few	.	CASSPVEGTGLLAKNIQYF	TGCGCCAGCAGCCCCGTGGAGGGAACAGGCTTGCTAGCCAAAAACATTCAGTACTTC
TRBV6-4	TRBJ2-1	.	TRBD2	CASRESLAGGVPFF	TGTGCCAGCAGGGAATCACTAGCGGGAGGGGTCCCGTTCTTC
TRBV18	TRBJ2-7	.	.	CASSPAGYEQYF	TGTGCCAGCTCACCAGCGGGCTACGAGCAGTACTTC
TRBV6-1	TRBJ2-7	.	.	CASSDRISYEQYF	TGTGCCAGCAGTGATAGAATCTCCTACGAGCAGTACTTC
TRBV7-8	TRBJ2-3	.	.	CASSYSGTTDTQYF	TGTGCCAGCAGCTACAGCGGGACAACAGATACGCAGTATTTT
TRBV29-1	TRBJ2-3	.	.	CSVASRVAADTQYF	TGCAGCGTTGCCTCCAGGGTAGCTGCAGATACGCAGTATTTT